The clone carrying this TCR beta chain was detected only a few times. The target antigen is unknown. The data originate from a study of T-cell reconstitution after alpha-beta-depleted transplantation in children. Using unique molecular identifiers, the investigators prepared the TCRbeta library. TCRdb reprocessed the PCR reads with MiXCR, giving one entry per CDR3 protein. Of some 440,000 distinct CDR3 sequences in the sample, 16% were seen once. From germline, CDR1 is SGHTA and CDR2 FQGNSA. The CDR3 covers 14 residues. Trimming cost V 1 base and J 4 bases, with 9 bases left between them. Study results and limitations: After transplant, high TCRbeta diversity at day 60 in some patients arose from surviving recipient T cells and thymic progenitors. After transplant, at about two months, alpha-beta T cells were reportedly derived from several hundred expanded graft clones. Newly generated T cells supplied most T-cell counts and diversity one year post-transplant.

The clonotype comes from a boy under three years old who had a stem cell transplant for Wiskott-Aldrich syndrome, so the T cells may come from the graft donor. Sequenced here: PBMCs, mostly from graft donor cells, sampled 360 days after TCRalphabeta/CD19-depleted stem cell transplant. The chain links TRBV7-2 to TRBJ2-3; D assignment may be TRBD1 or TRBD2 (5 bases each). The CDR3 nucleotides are TGTGCCAGCAGCTTAGGGGGGTTTTCAGATACGCAGTATTTT. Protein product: CASSLGGFSDTQYF.